This T cell receptor (beta chain) was documented in a study of blood T cells in healthy people across ages. With a J-beta primer mix and a sample-barcoded 5' primer, a second PCR ran roughly 6 to 12 cycles. TCRdb recomputed calls from the 5' RACE reads with MiXCR, one row per CDR3 protein. The table shows about 840,000 distinct CDR3 sequences, with just under 30% occurring only once. The CDR3 consists of 13 residues. Deletions cut 5 bases from V and 3 bases from J, with 10 bases between. CDR1 and CDR2 (germline): SGHTA, FQGTGA. This sample was shared with a second study, whose subject was T cells of mothers and their children.

The chain carries TRBV7-3 and TRBJ1-1, with D perhaps matching TRBD1 (5 bases). The receptor comes from a woman aged 40 to 49 in good health. Sequencing input: blood. CDR3 sequence: CASSPLGDTEAFF. In DNA form, the CDR3 reads TGTGCCAGCAGCCCCTTAGGGGACACTGAAGCTTTCTTT.